This T cell receptor beta chain was identified during a study of T cells in Graves' hyperthyroidism and ophthalmopathy. Whole-study context: Initial diagnosis, before any treatment, was when peripheral blood was collected. Whole-study findings and limits: Model-based prediction identified ophthalmopathy a median approximately 6.2 months prior to its onset.

From RNA transcripts, TCR beta CDR3 regions were amplified. The HTBI primer set was used in a first-round RT-PCR of the TCR CDR3. TCRdb processed the multiplex PCR reads anew with MiXCR; each CDR3 protein has one entry. This sample has around 500,000 distinct CDR3 sequences; approximately 15% occur once, and the top ten carry approximately 15%. Patients were excluded for uncontrolled infection, other autoimmune disease, pregnancy or lactation. As concerns this clonotype: Its matching antigen is unknown.

The specimen was blood. This receptor was taken from a woman in her forties with Graves' hyperthyroidism.

The CDR3: CASSPGQRGVNTEAFF. The CDR3 nucleotides are TGTGCCAGCAGCCCCGGACAGCGTGGGGTGAACACTGAAGCTTTCTTT. The chain uses TRBV14 and TRBJ1-1; tentative D call: TRBD1 (6 bases). From germline, CDR1 is SGHDN and CDR2 FVKESK. The CDR3 totals 16 residues. Trimming left V 4 bases short and J 0 bases short, with 15 bases between.